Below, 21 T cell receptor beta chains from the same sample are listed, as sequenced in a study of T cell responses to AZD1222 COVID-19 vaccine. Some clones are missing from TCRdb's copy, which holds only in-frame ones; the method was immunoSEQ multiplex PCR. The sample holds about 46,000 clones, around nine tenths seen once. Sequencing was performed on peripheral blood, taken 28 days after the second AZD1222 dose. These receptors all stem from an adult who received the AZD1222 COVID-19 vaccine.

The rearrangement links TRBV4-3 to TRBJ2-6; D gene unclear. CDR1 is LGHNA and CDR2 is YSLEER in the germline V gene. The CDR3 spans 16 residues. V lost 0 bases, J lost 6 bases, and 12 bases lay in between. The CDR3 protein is CASSQDRAGVANVLTF. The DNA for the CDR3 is TGCGCCAGCAGCCAAGATCGGGCAGGAGTGGCCAACGTCCTGACTTTC.

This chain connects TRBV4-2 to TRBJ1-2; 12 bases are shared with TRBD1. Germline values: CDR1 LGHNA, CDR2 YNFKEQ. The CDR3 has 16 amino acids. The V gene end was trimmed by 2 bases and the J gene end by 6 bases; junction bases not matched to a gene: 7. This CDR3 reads CASSQYWDRGQDGYTF. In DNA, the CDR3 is TGTGCCAGCAGCCAATACTGGGACAGGGGGCAAGATGGCTACACCTTC.

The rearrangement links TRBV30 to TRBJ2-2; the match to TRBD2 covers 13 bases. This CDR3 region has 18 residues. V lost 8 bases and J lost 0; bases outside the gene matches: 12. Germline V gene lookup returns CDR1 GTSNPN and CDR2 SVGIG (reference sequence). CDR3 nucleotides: TGTGCCGGAACCCCGCCGGGACTAGCGGGAACGAACACCGGGGAGCTGTTTTTT. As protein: CAGTPPGLAGTNTGELFF.

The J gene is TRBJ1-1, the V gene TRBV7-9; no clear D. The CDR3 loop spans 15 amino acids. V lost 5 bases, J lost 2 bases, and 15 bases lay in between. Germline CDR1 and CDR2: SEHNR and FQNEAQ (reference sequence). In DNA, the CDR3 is TGTGCCAGCAGCCCTCCGGGGATGTTAAACACTGAAGCTTTCTTT. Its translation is CASSPPGMLNTEAFF.

Here the CDR3 reads CASSAYGGNEQFF. The CDR3 nucleotides read TGTGCCAGCAGTGCCTACGGGGGGAATGAGCAGTTCTTC. V is TRBV25-1 and J is TRBJ2-1; TRBD2 agrees at 7 bases. CDR3 length: 13 amino acids. Losses at the gene ends were 4 bases for V and 7 bases for J; bases not matched to a gene: 4. The germline CDR1 and CDR2 sequences are MGHDK and SYGVNS.

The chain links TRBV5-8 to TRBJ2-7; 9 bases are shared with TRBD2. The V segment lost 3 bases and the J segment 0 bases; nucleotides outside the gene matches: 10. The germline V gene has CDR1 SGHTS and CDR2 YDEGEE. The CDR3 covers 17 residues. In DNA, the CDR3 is TGTGCCAGCAGCTCTGGGCCCTGGCGGGAGGGCTCCTACGAGCAGTACTTC. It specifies CASSSGPWREGSYEQYF.

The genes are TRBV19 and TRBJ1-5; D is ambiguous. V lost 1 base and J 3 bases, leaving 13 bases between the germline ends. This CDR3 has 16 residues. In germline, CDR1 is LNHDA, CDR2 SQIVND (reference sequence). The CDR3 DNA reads TGTGCCAGTAGTATAGGTAGGGTTCCCGACAATCAGCCCCAGCATTTT. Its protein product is CASSIGRVPDNQPQHF.

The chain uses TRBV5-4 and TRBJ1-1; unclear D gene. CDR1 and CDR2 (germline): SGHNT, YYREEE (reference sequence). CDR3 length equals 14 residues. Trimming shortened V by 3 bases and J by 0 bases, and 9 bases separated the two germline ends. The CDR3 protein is CASSSGTLNTEAFF. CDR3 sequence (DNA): TGTGCCAGCAGCTCCGGAACCTTGAACACTGAAGCTTTCTTT.

The CDR3 bases are TGTGCCAGCACCGTTACTAGCGGGATCCACGAGCAGTACTTC. The encoded protein is CASTVTSGIHEQYF. This chain links TRBV28 with TRBJ2-7, with 10 bases matching TRBD2. This CDR3 has 14 amino acids. Germline V gene lookup returns CDR1 MDHEN and CDR2 SYDVKM. Germline trimming cut 7 bases from V and 5 bases from J; bases unmatched to any gene: 8.

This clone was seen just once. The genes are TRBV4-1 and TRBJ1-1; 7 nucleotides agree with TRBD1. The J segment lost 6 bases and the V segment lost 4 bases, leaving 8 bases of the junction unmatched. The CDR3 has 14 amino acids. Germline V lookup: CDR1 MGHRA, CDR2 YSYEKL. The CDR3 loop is CASSRDSLRAEAFF. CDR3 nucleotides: TGCGCCAGCAGCCGGGACAGTCTAAGAGCTGAAGCTTTCTTT.

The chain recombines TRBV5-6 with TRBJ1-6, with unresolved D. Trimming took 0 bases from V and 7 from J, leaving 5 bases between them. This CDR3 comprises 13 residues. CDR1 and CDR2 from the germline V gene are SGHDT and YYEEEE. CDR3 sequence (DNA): TGTGCCAGCAGCTTGGGTAAGAATTCACCCCTCCACTTT. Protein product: CASSLGKNSPLHF. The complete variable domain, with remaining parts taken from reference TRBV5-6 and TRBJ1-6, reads DAGVTQSPTHLIKTRGQQVTLRCSPKSGHDTVSWYQQALGQGPQFIFQYYEEEERQRGNFPDRFSGHQFPNYSSELNVNALLLGDSALYLCASSLGKNSPLHFGNGTRLTVT.

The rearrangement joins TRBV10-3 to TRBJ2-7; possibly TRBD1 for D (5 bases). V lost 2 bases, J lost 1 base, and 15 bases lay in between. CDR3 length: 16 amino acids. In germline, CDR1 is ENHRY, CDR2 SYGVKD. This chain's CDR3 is CAISEQGHRTSYEQYF. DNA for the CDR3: TGTGCCATCAGTGAGCAAGGACACCGAACATCCTACGAGCAGTACTTC.

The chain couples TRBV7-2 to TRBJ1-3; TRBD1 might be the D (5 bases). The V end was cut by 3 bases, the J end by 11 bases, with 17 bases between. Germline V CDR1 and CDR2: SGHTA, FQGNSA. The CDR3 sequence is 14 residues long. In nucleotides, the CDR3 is TGTGCCAGCAGCTTGGGGGACCCCCGCCGGTCCATATATTTT. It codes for CASSLGDPRRSIYF.

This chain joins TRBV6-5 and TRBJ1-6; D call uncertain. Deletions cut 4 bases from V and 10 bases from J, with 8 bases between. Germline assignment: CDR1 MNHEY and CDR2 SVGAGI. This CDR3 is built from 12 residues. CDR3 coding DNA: TGTGCCAGCAGTTTTCTCGGGTCACCCCTCCACTTT. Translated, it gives CASSFLGSPLHF.

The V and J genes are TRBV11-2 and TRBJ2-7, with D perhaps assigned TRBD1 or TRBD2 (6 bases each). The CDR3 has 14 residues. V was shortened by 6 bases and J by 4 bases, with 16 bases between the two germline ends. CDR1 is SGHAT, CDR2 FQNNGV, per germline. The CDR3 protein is CASSSVQGRYEQYF. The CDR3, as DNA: TGTGCCAGCAGTTCCGTCCAGGGGAGGTACGAGCAGTACTTC.

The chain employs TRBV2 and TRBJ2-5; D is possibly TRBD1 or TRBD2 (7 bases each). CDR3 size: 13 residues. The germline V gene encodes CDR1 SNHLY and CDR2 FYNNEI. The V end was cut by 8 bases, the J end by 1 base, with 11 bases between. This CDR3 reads CASGGDSQETQYF. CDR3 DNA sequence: TGTGCCAGCGGGGGGGACAGCCAAGAGACCCAGTACTTC.

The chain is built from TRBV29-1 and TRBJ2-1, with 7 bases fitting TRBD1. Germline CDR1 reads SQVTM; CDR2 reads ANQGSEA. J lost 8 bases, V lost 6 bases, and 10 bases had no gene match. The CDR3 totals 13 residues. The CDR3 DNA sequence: TGCAGCGTCGCGACAGGGTCCGGGGATGAGCAGTTCTTC. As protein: CSVATGSGDEQFF.

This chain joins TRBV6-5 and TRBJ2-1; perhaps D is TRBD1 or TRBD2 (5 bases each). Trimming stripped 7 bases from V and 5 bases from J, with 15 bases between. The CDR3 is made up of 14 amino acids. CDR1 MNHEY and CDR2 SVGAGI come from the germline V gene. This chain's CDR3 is CASNTWGFHNEQFF. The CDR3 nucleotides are TGTGCCAGCAATACCTGGGGGTTCCACAATGAGCAGTTCTTC.

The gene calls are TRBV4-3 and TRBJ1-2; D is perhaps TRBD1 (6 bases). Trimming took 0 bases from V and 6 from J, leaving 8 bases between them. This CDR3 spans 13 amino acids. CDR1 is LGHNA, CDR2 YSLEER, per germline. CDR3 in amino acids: CASSQDGGHGYTF. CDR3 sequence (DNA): TGCGCCAGCAGCCAAGACGGGGGGCATGGCTACACCTTC.

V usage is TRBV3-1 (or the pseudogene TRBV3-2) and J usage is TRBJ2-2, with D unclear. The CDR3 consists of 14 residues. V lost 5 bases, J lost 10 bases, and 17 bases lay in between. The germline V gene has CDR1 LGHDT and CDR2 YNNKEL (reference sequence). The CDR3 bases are TGTGCCAGCAGCTTGACTGCCTGGGCCCAGGAGCTGTTTTTT. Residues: CASSLTAWAQELFF.

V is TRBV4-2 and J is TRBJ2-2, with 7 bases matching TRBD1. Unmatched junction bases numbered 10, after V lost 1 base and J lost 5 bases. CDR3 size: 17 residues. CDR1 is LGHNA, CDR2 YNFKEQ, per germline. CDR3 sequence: CASSQVRSGGVTGELFF. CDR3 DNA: TGTGCCAGCAGCCAAGTCCGTTCAGGGGGAGTAACCGGGGAGCTGTTTTTT.